The clone carrying this TCR beta chain was counted many times. Antigen unknown. Per germline, CDR1 SGHVS and CDR2 FQNEAQ. This CDR3 is built from 13 residues. Trimming shortened V by 5 bases and J by 2 bases, and 10 bases separated the two germline ends. In TCRdb, the 5' RACE reads were re-called with MiXCR into one record per CDR3 protein. The sample contains roughly 140,000 distinct CDR3 sequences, about 7.7% of which appear only once. The data are from a study of T cells after yellow fever vaccination. Study-level results: A weaker but faster secondary response was observed, peaking on day 5 versus 15. Abundant clonotypes from the bulk population could contaminate FACS-sorted repertoires.

The chain is built from TRBV7-8 and TRBJ2-7; D is uncertain. The source is a young man who received the YFV17D yellow fever vaccine. The material sequenced was CD4+ T cells sorted from PBMCs, taken 5 days after the yellow fever booster vaccination. The CDR3 nucleotides read TGTGCCAGCAGCCCCTTTGTAGCCTACGAGCAGTACTTC. Translation gives CASSPFVAYEQYF.